Presented here are 8 T cell receptor beta chains from one specimen sequenced in a study of Tregs in tolerant kidney transplant recipients. Profiled with immunoSEQ multiplex PCR; TCRdb holds only in-frame clones, not every one. The sample shows 110,000 or so clones, around 87% of them seen only once. Sample: CD4+ T cells from blood, taken before the transplant. The receptor source for this set is a human donor who received a combined kidney and bone marrow transplant.

The chain employs TRBV5-6 and TRBJ1-2; 8 bases are shared with TRBD1. This CDR3 has 12 amino acids. The V segment lost 4 bases and the J segment 8 bases; nucleotides outside the gene matches: 4. Per the germline V gene, CDR1 is SGHDT and CDR2 is YYEEEE. In nucleotides, the CDR3 is TGTGCCAGCAGCGGACAGGGCCTAGGCTACACCTTC. Translating gives CASSGQGLGYTF.

This clone was recorded a few times. V and J are TRBV15 and TRBJ2-2; 7 bases are a match to TRBD2. From germline, CDR1 is LNHNV and CDR2 YYDKDF (reference sequence). CDR3 length equals 15 residues. Trimming cost V 1 base and J 3 bases; bases outside gene matches: 2. This chain's CDR3 is CATSRGTRDTGELFF. The CDR3 DNA reads TGTGCCACCAGCAGAGGGACTAGGGACACCGGGGAGCTGTTTTTT.

The CDR3 reads CASSLDRASYEQYF. The CDR3 bases are TGTGCCAGCAGCTTGGACAGGGCATCCTACGAGCAGTACTTC. The rearrangement joins TRBV5-5 to TRBJ2-7; maybe TRBD1 (6 bases). Germline V lookup: CDR1 SGHKS, CDR2 YYEKEE (reference sequence). The CDR3 runs to 14 residues. Trimming cost V 0 bases and J 1 base, with 8 bases left between them.

The genes are TRBV29-1 and TRBJ1-1; no definite D call. The CDR3 loop spans 13 amino acids. V was clipped by 4 bases and J by 4 bases, with 13 bases between them. Germline V gene sequence: CDR1 SQVTM, CDR2 ANQGSEA. The chain's CDR3 is CSVVAAAVTEAFF. The DNA for the CDR3 is TGCAGCGTTGTCGCCGCCGCGGTCACTGAAGCTTTCTTT. Combining the CDR3 with reference TRBV29-1 and TRBJ1-1 gives the whole variable domain SAVISQKPSRDICQRGTSLTIQCQVDSQVTMMFWYRQQPGQSLTLIATANQGSEATYESGFVIDKFPISRPNLTFSTLTVSNMSPEDSSIYLCSVVAAAVTEAFFGQGTRLTVV.

V and J are TRBV2 and TRBJ2-2, with a weak D call TRBD1 (6 bases). V dropped 11 bases and J dropped 0 bases, with 13 bases sitting between them. The CDR3 is made up of 14 amino acids. Germline-derived CDR1 and CDR2 are SNHLY and FYNNEI. The CDR3 sequence: CACHRVTNTGELFF. The CDR3 DNA follows: TGTGCCTGTCACAGGGTGACGAACACCGGGGAGCTGTTTTTT.

J is TRBJ1-4 and V is TRBV5-6; 7 bases are a match to TRBD1. Germline V lookup: CDR1 SGHDT, CDR2 YYEEEE. This CDR3 has 15 amino acids. Losses at the gene ends were 7 bases for V and 7 bases for J; bases not matched to a gene: 13. The CDR3 spells CASSQTGTESEKLFF. The CDR3 bases are TGTGCCAGCTCCCAGACCGGGACAGAGAGTGAAAAACTGTTTTTT.

The V gene is TRBV7-2, the J gene TRBJ2-1; 10 bases line up with TRBD2. CDR3 length: 15 residues. Germline-derived CDR1 and CDR2 are SGHTA and FQGNSA. V was pared by 5 bases and J by 6 bases, with 7 bases of the junction left unmatched. The CDR3 DNA is TGTGCCAGCAGCCTCGGGACTAGCGAGAGCAATGAGCAGTTCTTC. Its protein is CASSLGTSESNEQFF.

This clone was detected once. This sequence joins TRBV23-1 and TRBJ2-1, with TRBD2 identical over 11 bases. TRBV23-1 is an ORF for which the function is uncertain. The J segment lost 6 bases and the V segment lost 0 bases, leaving 10 bases of the junction unmatched. This CDR3 region has 18 residues. The CDR3 bases are TGCGCCAGCAGTCAATCCCTCACACTAGCGGGAGTGTGCAATGAGCAGTTCTTC. Its protein product is CASSQSLTLAGVCNEQFF.